This T cell receptor beta chain was identified in a study of CD8 T cells in ankylosing spondylitis. General study findings and limits: Those disease-linked clones were CD8+; they were also relatively rare in peripheral blood. Clones linked to disease were reported to show significant enrichment in matched ankylosing spondylitis synovial fluid. Characteristic, it appeared, of ankylosing spondylitis blood was a TCR beta motif of eight highly homologous variants.

Germline CDR1 reads DFQATT; CDR2 reads SNEGSKA (reference sequence). The CDR3 is 14 amino acids. J gave up 5 bases and V 4 bases, and 7 bases lay outside the gene matches. TCRdb used MiXCR to reprocess the 5' RACE reads, holding one entry per CDR3 protein. Of about 96,000 distinct CDR3 sequences in the sample, 7.5% to 9% were seen once. This clonotype was counted many times. What it binds is unknown. This TCR was sampled from a male donor with ankylosing spondylitis or in good health (not recorded which). The sample taken for sequencing was blood, either unsorted or a sorted T cell fraction (not recorded which). This rearrangement joins TRBV20-1 to TRBJ2-2; 7 bases align to TRBD1. CDR3 nucleotide sequence: TGCAGTGCTACGGGGACAGTGGGTACCGGGGAGCTGTTTTTT. Translated, it gives CSATGTVGTGELFF.